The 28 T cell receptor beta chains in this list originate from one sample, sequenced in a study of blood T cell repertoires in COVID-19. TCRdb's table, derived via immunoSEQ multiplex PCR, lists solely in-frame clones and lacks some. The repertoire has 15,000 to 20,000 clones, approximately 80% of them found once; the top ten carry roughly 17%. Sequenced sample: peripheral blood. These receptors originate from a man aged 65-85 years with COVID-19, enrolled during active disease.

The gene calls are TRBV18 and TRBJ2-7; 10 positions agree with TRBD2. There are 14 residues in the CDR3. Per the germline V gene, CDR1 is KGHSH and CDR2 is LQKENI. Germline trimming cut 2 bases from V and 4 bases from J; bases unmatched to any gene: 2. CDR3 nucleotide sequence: TGTGCCAGCTCACCAAGTAGCGGGGGGTACGAGCAGTACTTC. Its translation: CASSPSSGGYEQYF.

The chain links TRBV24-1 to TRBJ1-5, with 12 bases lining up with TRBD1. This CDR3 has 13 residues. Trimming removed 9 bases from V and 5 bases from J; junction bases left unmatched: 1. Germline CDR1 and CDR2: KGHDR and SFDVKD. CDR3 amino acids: CATGTGGDQPQHF. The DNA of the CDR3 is TGTGCCACCGGGACAGGGGGCGATCAGCCCCAGCATTTT.

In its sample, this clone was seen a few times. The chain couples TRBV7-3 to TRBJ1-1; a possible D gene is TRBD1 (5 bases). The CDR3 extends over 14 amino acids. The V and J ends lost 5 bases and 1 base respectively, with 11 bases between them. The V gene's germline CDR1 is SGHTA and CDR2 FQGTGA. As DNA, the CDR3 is TGTGCCAGCAGCCTACGGACACAGAACACTGAAGCTTTCTTT. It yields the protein CASSLRTQNTEAFF.

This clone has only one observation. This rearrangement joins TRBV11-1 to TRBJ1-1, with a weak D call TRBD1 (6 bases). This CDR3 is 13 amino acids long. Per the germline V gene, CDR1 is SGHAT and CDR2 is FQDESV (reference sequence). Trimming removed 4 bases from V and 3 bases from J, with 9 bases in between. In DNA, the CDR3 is TGTGCCAGCAGCTCTCAGGGGTACACTGAAGCTTTCTTT. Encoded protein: CASSSQGYTEAFF.

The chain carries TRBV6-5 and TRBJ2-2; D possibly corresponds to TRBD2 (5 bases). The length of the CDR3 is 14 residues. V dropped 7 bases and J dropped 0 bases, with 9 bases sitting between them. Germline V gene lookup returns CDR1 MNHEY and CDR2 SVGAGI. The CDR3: CASTSSSNTGELFF. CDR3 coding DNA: TGTGCCAGCACTAGCTCCTCGAACACCGGGGAGCTGTTTTTT.

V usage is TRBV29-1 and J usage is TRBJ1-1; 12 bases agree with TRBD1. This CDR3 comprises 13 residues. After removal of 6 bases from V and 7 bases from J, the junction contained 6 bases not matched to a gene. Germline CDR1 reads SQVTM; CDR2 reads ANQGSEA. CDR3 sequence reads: CSVRDRGRDEAFF. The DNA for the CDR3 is TGCAGCGTCCGGGACAGGGGGCGGGATGAAGCTTTCTTT.

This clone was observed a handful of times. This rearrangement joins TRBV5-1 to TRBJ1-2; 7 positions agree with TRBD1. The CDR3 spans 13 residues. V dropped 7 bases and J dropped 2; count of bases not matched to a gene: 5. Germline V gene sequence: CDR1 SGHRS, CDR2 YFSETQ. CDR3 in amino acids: CASALTGNYGYTF. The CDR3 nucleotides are TGCGCCAGCGCCCTGACAGGGAACTATGGCTACACCTTC.

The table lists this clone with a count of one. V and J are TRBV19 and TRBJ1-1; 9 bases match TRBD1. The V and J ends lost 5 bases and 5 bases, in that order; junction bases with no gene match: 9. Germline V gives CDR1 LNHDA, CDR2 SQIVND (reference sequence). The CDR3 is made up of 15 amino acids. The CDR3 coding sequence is TGTGCCAGTAGTCCACAGGGGGCAGGATCGACTGAAGCTTTCTTT. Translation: CASSPQGAGSTEAFF.

This CDR3 reads CASVSGSSNTGELFF. CDR3 DNA: TGCGCCAGCGTTAGCGGGTCCTCGAACACCGGGGAGCTGTTTTTT. V and J are TRBV5-1 and TRBJ2-2; 7 bases are a match to TRBD2. Germline V gene sequence: CDR1 SGHRS, CDR2 YFSETQ. Trimming at V came to 7 bases and at J to 0 bases, leaving 6 bases not matched to a gene. The CDR3 spans 15 residues.

The CDR3 DNA follows: TGTGCCAGCAGTTACGTCCAGGGAGGGGACAATGAGCAGTTCTTC. It yields the protein CASSYVQGGDNEQFF. The chain joins TRBV6-5 to TRBJ2-1; 7 positions match TRBD2. With V trimmed by 2 bases and J by 5 bases, 6 bases remained unmatched. The CDR3 runs to 15 residues. The germline V gene has CDR1 MNHEY and CDR2 SVGAGI.

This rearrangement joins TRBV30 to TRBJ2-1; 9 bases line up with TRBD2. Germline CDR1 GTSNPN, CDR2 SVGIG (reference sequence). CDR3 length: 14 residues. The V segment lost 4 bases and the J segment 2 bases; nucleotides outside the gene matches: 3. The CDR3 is CAWKAGGAYNEQFF. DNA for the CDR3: TGTGCCTGGAAAGCGGGGGGAGCCTACAATGAGCAGTTCTTC.

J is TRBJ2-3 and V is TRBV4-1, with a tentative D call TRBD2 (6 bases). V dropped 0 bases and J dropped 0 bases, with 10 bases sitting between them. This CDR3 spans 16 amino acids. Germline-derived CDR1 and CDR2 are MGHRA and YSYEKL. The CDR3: CASSQEGTPSTDTQYF. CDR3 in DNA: TGCGCCAGCAGCCAAGAAGGGACTCCTAGCACAGATACGCAGTATTTT.

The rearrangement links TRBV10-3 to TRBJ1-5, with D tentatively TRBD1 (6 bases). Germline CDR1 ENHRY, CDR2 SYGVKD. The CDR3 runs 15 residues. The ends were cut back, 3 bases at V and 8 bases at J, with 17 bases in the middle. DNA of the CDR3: TGTGCCATCAGTGATCTAGGCCAGGGGATCAAGCCCCAGCATTTT. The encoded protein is CAISDLGQGIKPQHF.

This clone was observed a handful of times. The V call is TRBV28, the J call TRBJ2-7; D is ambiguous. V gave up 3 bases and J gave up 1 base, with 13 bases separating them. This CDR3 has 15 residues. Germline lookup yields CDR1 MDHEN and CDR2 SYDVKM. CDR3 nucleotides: TGTGCCAGCAGTTTTGGCGGAACCCAGTCCTACGAGCAGTACTTC. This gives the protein CASSFGGTQSYEQYF.

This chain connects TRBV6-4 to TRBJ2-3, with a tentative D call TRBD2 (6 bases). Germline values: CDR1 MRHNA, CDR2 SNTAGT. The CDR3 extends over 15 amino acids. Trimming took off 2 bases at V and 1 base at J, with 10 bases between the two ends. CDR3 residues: CASSDGAGRTDTQYF. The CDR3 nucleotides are TGTGCCAGCAGTGACGGGGCGGGACGCACAGATACGCAGTATTTT.

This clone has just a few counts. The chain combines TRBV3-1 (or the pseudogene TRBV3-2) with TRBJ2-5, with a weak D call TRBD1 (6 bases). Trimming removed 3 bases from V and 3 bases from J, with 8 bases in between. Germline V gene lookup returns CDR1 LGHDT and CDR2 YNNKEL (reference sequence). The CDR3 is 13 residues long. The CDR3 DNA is TGTGCCAGCAGCCAGTCAGGGGAAGAGACCCAGTACTTC. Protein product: CASSQSGEETQYF.

CDR3 DNA sequence: TGTGCCAGCAGTTACTCGGAGGTTAATTCACCCCTCCACTTT. Protein sequence: CASSYSEVNSPLHF. The chain employs TRBV6-6 and TRBJ1-6, with D hard to call. This CDR3 region has 14 residues. V lost 0 bases, J lost 6 bases, and 6 bases lay in between. CDR1 is MNHNY, CDR2 SVGAGI, per germline (reference sequence).

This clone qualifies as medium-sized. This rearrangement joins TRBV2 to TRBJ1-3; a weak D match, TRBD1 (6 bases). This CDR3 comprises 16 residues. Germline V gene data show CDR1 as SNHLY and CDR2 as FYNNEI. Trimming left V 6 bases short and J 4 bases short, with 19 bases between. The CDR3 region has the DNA TGTGCCAGCAGCCTCCTAGTGGACAGACGCGGAAACACCATATATTTT. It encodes CASSLLVDRRGNTIYF.

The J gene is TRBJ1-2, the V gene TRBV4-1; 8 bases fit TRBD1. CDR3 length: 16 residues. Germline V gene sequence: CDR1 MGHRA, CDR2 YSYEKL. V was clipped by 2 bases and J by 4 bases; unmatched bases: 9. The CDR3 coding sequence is TGCGCCAGCAGCCAAACCGGACAGGGCTTTTCCTATGGCTACACCTTC. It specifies CASSQTGQGFSYGYTF.

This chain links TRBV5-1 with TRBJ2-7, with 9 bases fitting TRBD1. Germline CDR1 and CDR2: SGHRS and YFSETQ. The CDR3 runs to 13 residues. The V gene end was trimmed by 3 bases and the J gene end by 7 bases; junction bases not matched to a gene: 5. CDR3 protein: CASSSGTGMEQYF. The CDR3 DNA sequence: TGCGCCAGCAGCTCCGGGACAGGGATGGAGCAGTACTTC.

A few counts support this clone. The CDR3: CASTPGTGTYEQYF. The DNA for the CDR3 is TGTGCCAGCACCCCCGGGACAGGGACGTACGAGCAGTACTTC. The rearrangement links TRBV6-2 or TRBV6-3 to TRBJ2-7; 9 positions match TRBD1. Per the germline V gene, CDR1 is MNHEY and CDR2 is SVGEGT. The ends lost 7 bases at V and 4 bases at J; junction bases unmatched: 8. The CDR3 contains 14 residues.

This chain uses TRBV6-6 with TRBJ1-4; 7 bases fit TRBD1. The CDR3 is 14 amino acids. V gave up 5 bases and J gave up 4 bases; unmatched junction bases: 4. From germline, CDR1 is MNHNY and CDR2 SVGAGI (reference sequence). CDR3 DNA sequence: TGTGCCAGCAGTGACAGGGCATTTAATGAAAAACTGTTTTTT. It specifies CASSDRAFNEKLFF.

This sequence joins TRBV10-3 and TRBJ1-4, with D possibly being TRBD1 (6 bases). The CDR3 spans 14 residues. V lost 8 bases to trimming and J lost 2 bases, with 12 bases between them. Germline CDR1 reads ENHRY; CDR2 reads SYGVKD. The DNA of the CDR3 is TGTGCCATCTCCCCAGGGGCGACTAATGAAAAACTGTTTTTT. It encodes CAISPGATNEKLFF.

The CDR3 reads CASSFVREQYF. In DNA form, the CDR3 reads TGTGCCAGCAGTTTTGTCCGCGAGCAGTACTTC. This chain connects TRBV28 to TRBJ2-7; D gene ambiguous. This CDR3 contains 11 residues. The ends were cut back, 3 bases at V and 6 bases at J, with 6 bases in the middle. Germline assignment: CDR1 MDHEN and CDR2 SYDVKM.

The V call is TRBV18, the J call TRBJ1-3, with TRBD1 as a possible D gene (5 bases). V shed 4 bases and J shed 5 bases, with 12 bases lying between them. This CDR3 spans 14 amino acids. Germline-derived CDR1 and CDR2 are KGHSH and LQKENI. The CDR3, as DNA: TGTGCCAGCTCACTAACGGCAGGGCGAAACACCATATATTTT. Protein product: CASSLTAGRNTIYF.

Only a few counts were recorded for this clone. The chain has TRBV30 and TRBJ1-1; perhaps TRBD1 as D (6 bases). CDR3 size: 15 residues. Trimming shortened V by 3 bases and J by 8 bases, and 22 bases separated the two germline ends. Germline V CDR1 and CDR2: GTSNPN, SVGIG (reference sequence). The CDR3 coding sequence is TGTGCCTGGAGCCCTTCACCCACAGGGTTCGGAGAAGCTTTCTTT. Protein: CAWSPSPTGFGEAFF.

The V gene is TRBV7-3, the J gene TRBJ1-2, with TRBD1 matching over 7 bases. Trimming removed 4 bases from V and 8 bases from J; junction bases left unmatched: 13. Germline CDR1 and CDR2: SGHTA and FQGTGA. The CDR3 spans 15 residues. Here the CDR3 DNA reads TGTGCCAGCAGCTCAACCCCAGGGTCAGGGGGAGGCTACACCTTC. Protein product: CASSSTPGSGGGYTF.

CDR3 amino acids: CAISENHRQGGEKLFF. The CDR3, as DNA: TGTGCCATCAGTGAGAACCACAGACAGGGAGGTGAAAAACTGTTTTTT. This chain links TRBV10-3 with TRBJ1-4, with TRBD1 matching 7 bases. The V and J ends lost 2 bases and 7 bases, in that order; junction bases with no gene match: 10. The germline V gene has CDR1 ENHRY and CDR2 SYGVKD. The CDR3 length is 16 residues.